Following are 24 T cell receptor beta chains from one sample sequenced in a study of blood T cell repertoires in COVID-19. The assay was immunoSEQ multiplex PCR, and TCRdb's table has in-frame clones only and misses some. This repertoire shows 20,000 to 30,000 clones, 82% found once; its top ten account for more than 6.5%. Sequencing was carried out using peripheral blood. These receptor sequences come from a human donor in a cohort sampled during active COVID-19.

About this clone: Other DNA sequences from this sample encode an identical CDR3 as well. The chain employs TRBV5-4 and TRBJ2-7, with a weak D call TRBD1 (5 bases). The CDR3 covers 11 residues. The germline CDR1 and CDR2 sequences are SGHNT and YYREEE (reference sequence). V was pared by 1 base and J by 6 bases, with 5 bases between. The CDR3 DNA reads TGTGCCAGCAGCTTGAGGGGCGAGCAGTACTTC. Encoded protein: CASSLRGEQYF.

The J gene is TRBJ1-6, the V gene TRBV4-3; D possibly corresponds to TRBD1 (5 bases). The CDR3 length is 17 residues. Trimming shortened V by 3 bases and J by 0 bases, and 12 bases separated the two germline ends. Germline-derived CDR1 and CDR2 are LGHNA and YSLEER. Here the CDR3 reads CASSQPTVGSYNSPLHF. The CDR3 DNA follows: TGCGCCAGCAGCCAGCCGACAGTGGGCTCCTATAATTCACCCCTCCACTTT.

This clone was counted a few times. The chain combines TRBV7-6 with TRBJ2-7, with 9 nucleotides matching TRBD1. Germline V lookup: CDR1 SGHVS, CDR2 FNYEAQ. The CDR3 has 14 amino acids. Unmatched junction bases numbered 5, after V lost 4 bases and J lost 4 bases. CDR3 nucleotides: TGTGCCAGCAGCTCCGGACAGGGGCGATACGAGCAGTACTTC. This encodes CASSSGQGRYEQYF.

The genes are TRBV3-1 (or the pseudogene TRBV3-2) and TRBJ2-7; the D gene is possibly TRBD2 (6 bases). With 5 bases removed from V and 4 bases from J, the gap between germline ends came to 15 bases. The CDR3 runs 14 residues. Germline V CDR1 and CDR2: LGHDT, YNNKEL (reference sequence). The CDR3 loop reads CASSEGDSRYEQYF. CDR3 in DNA: TGTGCCAGCAGCGAAGGGGACTCAAGGTACGAGCAGTACTTC.

J is TRBJ1-3 and V is TRBV5-1; 7 bases line up with TRBD1. With V trimmed by 1 base and J by 3 bases, 4 bases remained unmatched. The CDR3 has 15 residues. Germline CDR1 and CDR2: SGHRS and YFSETQ. This chain's CDR3 is CASSLRTGFGNTIYF. In DNA, the CDR3 is TGCGCCAGCAGCTTGAGGACAGGTTTTGGAAACACCATATATTTT.

This rearrangement joins TRBV19 to TRBJ2-1, with TRBD1 as a possible D gene (6 bases). This CDR3 is built from 12 residues. Looked up from germline, CDR1 is LNHDA and CDR2 is SQIVND (reference sequence). Trimming took 1 base from V and 13 from J, leaving 11 bases between them. The CDR3 reads CASSIGGHRQFF. CDR3 bases: TGTGCCAGTAGTATAGGGGGGCATCGACAGTTCTTC.

The chain has TRBV7-2 and TRBJ2-7, with D perhaps TRBD2 (6 bases). CDR3 length: 15 amino acids. With 5 bases removed from V and 2 bases from J, the gap between germline ends came to 16 bases. From germline, CDR1 is SGHTA and CDR2 FQGNSA. In DNA form, the CDR3 reads TGTGCCAGCAGCGGGGACGGGACTCGAACCTACGAGCAGTACTTC. Translated, it gives CASSGDGTRTYEQYF.

The V gene is TRBV6-2 or TRBV6-3, the J gene TRBJ2-3; TRBD2 is a possible D gene (6 bases). Per germline, CDR1 MNHEY and CDR2 SVGEGT. Between the trimmed V and J ends, which lost 4 bases and 2 bases, there was a span of 22 bases. The CDR3 is made up of 18 amino acids. The CDR3 DNA reads as TGTGCCAGCAGTTGGAATACCTCCCCCGGGGGATACACAGATACGCAGTATTTT. It is translated as CASSWNTSPGGYTDTQYF.

This chain uses TRBV18 with TRBJ2-7; TRBD1 matches 7 bases. Unmatched junction bases numbered 2, after V lost 3 bases and J lost 6 bases. The CDR3 covers 12 residues. Germline V CDR1 and CDR2: KGHSH, LQKENI. CDR3 sequence (DNA): TGTGCCAGCTCACCGACAGGGCTCGAGCAGTACTTC. It translates to CASSPTGLEQYF.

V and J are TRBV2 and TRBJ2-7; TRBD1 agrees at 7 bases. Looked up from germline, CDR1 is SNHLY and CDR2 is FYNNEI. Germline trimming cut 10 bases from V and 2 bases from J; bases unmatched to any gene: 11. This CDR3 is 14 amino acids long. The CDR3 region is CATSTDRMTYEQYF. DNA for the CDR3: TGTGCCACTTCTACGGACAGGATGACCTACGAGCAGTACTTC.

The chain uses TRBV27 and TRBJ2-1; 9 bases map to TRBD2. Germline-derived CDR1 and CDR2 are MNHEY and SMNVEV (reference sequence). With 7 bases clipped from V and 7 bases from J, the junction kept 14 bases outside the gene matches. The CDR3 loop spans 16 amino acids. For the CDR3, the DNA is TGTGCCAGCAAGGTACAGCGGGGGGCGGCGGGGAATGAGCAGTTCTTC. Translated, it gives CASKVQRGAAGNEQFF.

This clone was detected once. The chain employs TRBV3-1 (or the pseudogene TRBV3-2) and TRBJ2-2, with 9 bases lining up with TRBD2. The germline V gene encodes CDR1 LGHDT and CDR2 YNNKEL (reference sequence). The CDR3 is 18 amino acids. J lost 4 bases, V lost 4 bases, and 13 bases had no gene match. DNA of the CDR3: TGTGCCAGCAGCCCGGCCACTAGCGGGTACGGGACCACCGGGGAGCTGTTTTTT. Its protein product is CASSPATSGYGTTGELFF.

The V gene is TRBV5-1, the J gene TRBJ2-7, with a weak D call TRBD1 (6 bases). The germline gives CDR1 SGHRS, CDR2 YFSETQ. The ends were cut back, 2 bases at V and 3 bases at J, with 12 bases in the middle. This CDR3 contains 14 residues. The CDR3 DNA is TGCGCCAGCAGCTTAGGGGGAGCCTACTACGAGCAGTACTTC. It specifies CASSLGGAYYEQYF.

The chain links TRBV27 to TRBJ2-3, with a possible D match to TRBD2 (6 bases). With 8 bases removed from V and 8 bases from J, the gap between germline ends came to 8 bases. The CDR3 length is 10 residues. Per the germline V gene, CDR1 is MNHEY and CDR2 is SMNVEV (reference sequence). The CDR3 here is CASGGATQYF. The CDR3, as DNA: TGTGCCAGCGGCGGGGCTACGCAGTATTTT.

The rearrangement joins TRBV7-3 to TRBJ2-3, with D possibly TRBD2 on 5 matching bases. Per germline, CDR1 SGHTA and CDR2 FQGTGA. This CDR3 is 13 amino acids long. Trimming stripped 5 bases from V and 4 bases from J, with 10 bases between. The CDR3 loop reads CASSVSRADTQYF. CDR3 nucleotide sequence: TGTGCCAGCAGCGTGTCGCGGGCAGATACGCAGTATTTT.

This clone has just one count. This chain uses TRBV18 with TRBJ1-2, with a weak D call TRBD1 (6 bases). Germline CDR1 KGHSH, CDR2 LQKENI. The CDR3 totals 16 residues. V lost 4 bases to trimming and J lost 10 bases, with 25 bases between them. The CDR3 loop reads CASSRITGPGTIPYTF. The CDR3 DNA sequence: TGTGCCAGCTCACGGATAACAGGGCCAGGGACCATTCCCTACACCTTC.

The chain is built from TRBV6-4 and TRBJ2-7; TRBD2 is a possible D gene (5 bases). The V gene's germline CDR1 is MRHNA and CDR2 SNTAGT. Trimming shortened V by 5 bases and J by 3 bases, and 11 bases separated the two germline ends. The CDR3 runs to 13 residues. CDR3 DNA: TGTGCCAGCAGTCCCCTAGAGGGCTACGAGCAGTACTTC. Translated, it gives CASSPLEGYEQYF.

The gene calls are TRBV14 and TRBJ2-1; D might be TRBD2 (6 bases). The V end was cut by 2 bases, the J end by 7 bases, with 9 bases between. Germline CDR1 is SGHDN and CDR2 is FVKESK. CDR3 length equals 13 residues. This CDR3 is CASSQQAGNEQFF. CDR3 in DNA: TGTGCCAGCAGCCAACAAGCGGGTAATGAGCAGTTCTTC.

This clone was detected once. V and J are TRBV6-5 and TRBJ2-5; 7 positions match TRBD2. The germline CDR1 and CDR2 sequences are MNHEY and SVGAGI. This CDR3 region has 16 residues. V lost 1 base to trimming and J lost 1 base; unmatched junction nucleotides: 6. The chain's CDR3 is CASSYWGEGPQETQYF. The CDR3 region has the DNA TGTGCCAGCAGTTACTGGGGGGAGGGCCCCCAAGAGACCCAGTACTTC.

The chain carries TRBV10-3 and TRBJ1-2, with D possibly TRBD1 on 6 matching bases. This CDR3 comprises 13 residues. Trimming stripped 8 bases from V and 4 bases from J, with 14 bases between. The germline V gene has CDR1 ENHRY and CDR2 SYGVKD. The DNA for the CDR3 is TGTGCCATCGCTGGGGGCGCTGGCTATGGCTACACCTTC. It is translated as CAIAGGAGYGYTF.

V usage is TRBV5-1 and J usage is TRBJ2-2; the match to TRBD2 covers 9 bases. Germline CDR1 is SGHRS and CDR2 is YFSETQ. The ends lost 2 bases at V and 7 bases at J; junction bases unmatched: 9. CDR3 length equals 16 residues. CDR3 region: CASSLLGGRADGELFF. In DNA form, the CDR3 reads TGCGCCAGCAGCTTATTAGGCGGGAGGGCCGACGGGGAGCTGTTTTTT.

The rearrangement joins TRBV11-2 to TRBJ2-5, with 8 bases lining up with TRBD2. Per germline, CDR1 SGHAT and CDR2 FQNNGV. The CDR3 contains 15 residues. V trimming: 2 bases; J trimming: 2 bases; junction bases outside the gene matches: 4. In nucleotides, the CDR3 is TGTGCCAGCAGCTTACTTGGGACTAGACAAGAGACCCAGTACTTC. Protein sequence: CASSLLGTRQETQYF.

V and J are TRBV3-1 (or the pseudogene TRBV3-2) and TRBJ2-3; weak D call: TRBD2 (6 bases). Germline V gene lookup returns CDR1 LGHDT and CDR2 YNNKEL (reference sequence). This CDR3 is built from 14 residues. V lost 4 bases to trimming and J lost 3 bases, with 11 bases between them. Here the CDR3 DNA reads TGTGCCAGCAGCCGCGGCGGGGCAACAGATACGCAGTATTTT. Protein: CASSRGGATDTQYF.

This clone has just a few counts. The V call is TRBV27, the J call TRBJ2-1; D is perhaps TRBD1 (6 bases). Germline CDR1 reads MNHEY; CDR2 reads SMNVEV (reference sequence). V was cut by 3 bases and J by 7 bases, with 16 bases left in between. The CDR3 is 15 amino acids. CDR3 sequence reads: CASSLGARTYNEQFF. The CDR3 DNA reads as TGTGCCAGCAGTTTGGGGGCACGAACTTATAATGAGCAGTTCTTC.